This T cell receptor (beta chain) emerged from a study of shared clonotypes between healthy human individuals. Broader study findings: Sharing of clonotypes among donors was expected to vary with sequencing depth.

Assay execution proceeded at the deep level. Repertoires were generated with immunoSEQ multiplex PCR, while TCRdb's copy carries only in-frame clones and drops some. The sample lists about 1.5 million clones, nearly 99% occurring once. As to this clone: Its matching antigen is unknown.

A CD45RA-negative memory subset and a CD45RA+ naive subset were separated from the CD4+ cells. Germline CDR1 SGHDN, CDR2 FVKESK. Between the trimmed V and J ends, which lost 6 bases and 0 bases, there was a span of 8 bases. The CDR3 runs to 13 residues. This receptor was taken from a man aged 30-40 years in good health. This chain uses TRBV14 with TRBJ1-2; no clear D. The sequenced material came from naive CD4+ T cells sorted from blood. Stated subset: CD45RA+ positively selected. CDR3 in amino acids: CASRPTTNYGYTF. In nucleotides, the CDR3 is TGTGCCAGCAGACCGACAACTAACTATGGCTACACCTTC. The full variable domain, rest sourced from reference TRBV14 and TRBJ1-2, is EAGVTQFPSHSVIEKGQTVTLRCDPISGHDNLYWYRRVMGKEIKFLLHFVKESKQDESGMPNNRFLAERTGGTYSTLKVQPAELEDSGVYFCASRPTTNYGYTFGSGTRLTVV.